This TCR beta chain was profiled in a study of T cell repertoires in cytomegalovirus infection. At the level of the study: Public TCR beta signature analysis indicated the presence of both CMV infection and matching HLA type. Overall study results and limits: Pooled public TCR beta family frequency picked out CMV carriers with the relevant HLA. Across the ex vivo response, the dominant clonotypes were HLA-C-restricted CMV-specific TCR beta clonotypes.

This CDR3 spans 16 amino acids. In germline, CDR1 is SGHRS, CDR2 YFSETQ. Trimming took off 0 bases at V and 4 bases at J, with 14 bases between the two ends. Notes on this clonotype: No antigen is known for it.

Each CDR3 protein is one row after TCRdb ran MiXCR on the reads. Among about 310,000 distinct CDR3 sequences listed, roughly a sixth were seen once. The sequenced sample was PBMCs. This receptor was identified in a human donor in good health (CMV status not recorded). Some clones in this sample may be carry-over from other donors' samples. This chain connects TRBV5-1 to TRBJ1-3; D gene uncertain. The CDR3 region is CASSLAGEDQGNTIYF. The CDR3 nucleotides read TGCGCCAGCAGCTTGGCCGGCGAAGACCAAGGAAACACCATATATTTT.